What follows are 27 T cell receptor beta chains derived from one specimen sequenced in a study of blood T cell repertoires in COVID-19. Clones were sequenced by immunoSEQ multiplex PCR, and TCRdb holds only the in-frame ones, with some missing. The sample holds some 290,000 clones, about nine tenths seen once. The sequenced sample was peripheral blood. All receptors derive from a young woman with COVID-19, enrolled during active disease.

The chain joins TRBV6-5 to TRBJ2-7, with 8 bases lining up with TRBD1. This CDR3 is 14 amino acids long. From germline, CDR1 is MNHEY and CDR2 SVGAGI. Trimming removed 5 bases from V and 4 bases from J; junction bases left unmatched: 7. In DNA, the CDR3 is TGTGCCAGCAGTCCTTGGACAGGGTGGTACGAGCAGTACTTC. Amino acids: CASSPWTGWYEQYF.

The V gene is TRBV5-4, the J gene TRBJ2-7; 11 nucleotides line up with TRBD1. The germline V gene has CDR1 SGHNT and CDR2 YYREEE (reference sequence). After removal of 0 bases from V and 5 bases from J, the junction contained 7 bases not matched to a gene. The CDR3 is made up of 16 amino acids. CDR3 sequence (DNA): TGTGCCAGCAGCTTGGACCCGGGACAGGGGGTGCACGAGCAGTACTTC. Residues: CASSLDPGQGVHEQYF.

This chain joins TRBV7-9 and TRBJ2-3; 7 bases fit TRBD2. Germline CDR1 SEHNR, CDR2 FQNEAQ (reference sequence). Unmatched junction bases numbered 10, after V lost 5 bases and J lost 5 bases. The CDR3 runs 15 residues. This CDR3 reads CASSPLGGGEDTQYF. The CDR3 coding sequence is TGTGCCAGCAGCCCCCTGGGGGGGGGAGAAGATACGCAGTATTTT. The full variable domain, in which reference TRBV7-9 and TRBJ2-3 provide the parts outside the CDR3, is DTGVSQNPRHKITKRGQNVTFRCDPISEHNRLYWYRQTLGQGPEFLTYFQNEAQLEKSRLLSDRFSAERPKGSFSTLEIQRTEQGDSAMYLCASSPLGGGEDTQYFGPGTRLTVL.

The chain is built from TRBV2 and TRBJ2-7, with D hard to call. The V end was cut by 3 bases, the J end by 3 bases, with 9 bases between. Germline CDR1 is SNHLY and CDR2 is FYNNEI. This CDR3 is built from 13 residues. CDR3 in DNA: TGTGCCAGCAGTGACGAGACTTTCTACGAGCAGTACTTC. As protein: CASSDETFYEQYF.

The chain links TRBV5-4 to TRBJ1-2; 11 bases are a match to TRBD1. Germline CDR1 is SGHNT and CDR2 is YYREEE (reference sequence). V lost 5 bases, J lost 2 bases, and 2 bases stayed unmatched. This CDR3 has 14 amino acids. CDR3 DNA sequence: TGTGCCAGCAGACGGGACAGGGGGAACTATGGCTACACCTTC. Amino acid sequence: CASRRDRGNYGYTF.

The chain is built from TRBV19 and TRBJ2-7, with TRBD2 matching 13 bases. Germline V CDR1 and CDR2: LNHDA, SQIVND (reference sequence). The CDR3 runs 17 residues. Trimming took 7 bases from V and 0 from J; bases not matched to a gene: 9. CDR3 DNA sequence: TGTGCCAGTACTAGGACTAGCGGGGGTCAGAGCTCCTACGAGCAGTACTTC. This encodes CASTRTSGGQSSYEQYF.

This sequence joins TRBV3-1 (or the pseudogene TRBV3-2) and TRBJ1-4; D is possibly TRBD1 (5 bases). V lost 4 bases to trimming and J lost 0 bases, with 12 bases between them. The CDR3 extends over 16 amino acids. CDR1 is LGHDT, CDR2 YNNKEL, per germline (reference sequence). Written as DNA, the CDR3 is TGTGCCAGCAGCCCCATGGGCAGGGCAACTAATGAAAAACTGTTTTTT. Protein product: CASSPMGRATNEKLFF.

The rearrangement uses TRBV3-1 (or the pseudogene TRBV3-2) and TRBJ2-2; D gene uncertain. Germline assignment: CDR1 LGHDT and CDR2 YNNKEL (reference sequence). Trimming took off 2 bases at V and 5 bases at J, with 6 bases between the two ends. The CDR3 spans 13 residues. The CDR3 loop is CASSQSRTGELFF. The CDR3 DNA reads as TGTGCCAGCAGCCAAAGCAGGACCGGGGAGCTGTTTTTT.

The CDR3 loop reads CASSRVNGETQYF. Here the CDR3 DNA reads TGTGCCAGTAGTCGGGTTAACGGGGAGACCCAGTACTTC. The genes are TRBV19 and TRBJ2-5; D unresolved. V shed 5 bases and J shed 5 bases, with 12 bases lying between them. This CDR3 spans 13 amino acids. Germline-derived CDR1 and CDR2 are LNHDA and SQIVND (reference sequence).

Only one count was recorded for this clone. The V and J genes are TRBV13 and TRBJ2-7; 9 positions match TRBD2. With 5 bases clipped from V and 2 bases from J, the junction kept 10 bases outside the gene matches. The CDR3 consists of 16 residues. Germline loops: CDR1 PRHDT, CDR2 FYEKMQ (reference sequence). This CDR3 is CASSPLGAGGPYEQYF. In nucleotides, the CDR3 is TGTGCCAGCAGCCCCCTGGGGGCGGGGGGGCCCTACGAGCAGTACTTC.

The sample holds a few counts of this clone. The chain has TRBV5-6 and TRBJ1-1, with 7 bases matching TRBD1. V trimming: 2 bases; J trimming: 1 base; junction bases outside the gene matches: 5. CDR3 size: 15 residues. Germline CDR1 reads SGHDT; CDR2 reads YYEEEE. This CDR3 reads CASSLRGGRNTEAFF. In DNA, the CDR3 is TGTGCCAGCAGCTTACGAGGGGGCAGGAACACTGAAGCTTTCTTT.

The chain links TRBV7-6 to TRBJ2-7; TRBD1 matches at 7 bases. The CDR3 has 15 amino acids. V was clipped by 1 base and J by 4 bases; unmatched bases: 7. The germline gives CDR1 SGHVS, CDR2 FNYEAQ. The CDR3 nucleotides read TGTGCCAGCAGCTTAGACAGGGGCCTGGCTTACGAGCAGTACTTC. It is translated as CASSLDRGLAYEQYF.

This clone was detected only once. The chain uses TRBV28 and TRBJ1-5; 9 bases agree with TRBD1. This CDR3 is 16 amino acids long. CDR1 is MDHEN and CDR2 is SYDVKM in the germline V gene. The J segment lost 7 bases and the V segment lost 4 bases, leaving 11 bases of the junction unmatched. In nucleotides, the CDR3 is TGTGCCAGCAGTTCCCCTCGGACAGGGGCGGGCCAGCCCCAGCATTTT. Translated: CASSSPRTGAGQPQHF. The whole variable domain, filled in from reference TRBV28 and TRBJ1-5, reads DVKVTQSSRYLVKRTGEKVFLECVQDMDHENMFWYRQDPGLGLRLIYFSYDVKMKEKGDIPEGYSVSREKKERFSLILESASTNQTSMYLCASSSPRTGAGQPQHFGDGTRLSIL.

This rearrangement joins TRBV4-1 to TRBJ1-1; TRBD1 might be the D (6 bases). Germline V gene lookup returns CDR1 MGHRA and CDR2 YSYEKL. The CDR3 runs to 15 residues. Trimming took 0 bases from V and 3 from J, leaving 11 bases between them. DNA for the CDR3: TGCGCCAGCAGCCAAGATTGGGGGCTCTACACTGAAGCTTTCTTT. Translated: CASSQDWGLYTEAFF.

The chain joins TRBV2 to TRBJ1-6; 9 bases align to TRBD1. V shed 8 bases, J shed 10 bases, and the junction held 3 bases outside the gene matches. From germline, CDR1 is SNHLY and CDR2 FYNNEI. CDR3 size: 12 residues. CDR3 nucleotides: TGTGCCAGCGGACAGGGGAACTCACCCCTCCACTTT. This gives the protein CASGQGNSPLHF.

This clone was counted only a few times. The chain has TRBV5-1 and TRBJ1-1; D gene unclear. The CDR3 spans 15 residues. The V gene's germline CDR1 is SGHRS and CDR2 YFSETQ. Between the trimmed V and J ends, which lost 0 bases and 0 bases, there was a span of 9 bases. This CDR3 reads CASSLDAVMNTEAFF. Here the CDR3 DNA reads TGCGCCAGCAGCTTGGATGCAGTCATGAACACTGAAGCTTTCTTT.

This clone was recorded once. The chain uses TRBV2 and TRBJ2-3; TRBD1 matches 10 bases. Germline assignment: CDR1 SNHLY and CDR2 FYNNEI. The V segment lost 4 bases and the J segment 4 bases; nucleotides outside the gene matches: 11. The CDR3 consists of 17 residues. In DNA form, the CDR3 reads TGTGCCAGCAGTGGGACAGGGACAGGGGCGCCCTCAGATACGCAGTATTTT. It encodes CASSGTGTGAPSDTQYF.

J is TRBJ1-1 and V is TRBV5-1; possibly TRBD1 for D (5 bases). V was trimmed by 1 base and J by 0 bases, leaving 7 bases between them. CDR3 length: 14 residues. Germline CDR1 is SGHRS and CDR2 is YFSETQ. Written as DNA, the CDR3 is TGCGCCAGCAGCTTGACAGGACTGAACACTGAAGCTTTCTTT. This gives the protein CASSLTGLNTEAFF.

This chain connects TRBV7-9 to TRBJ1-1; 8 bases map to TRBD1. CDR1 SEHNR and CDR2 FQNEAQ come from the germline V gene (reference sequence). The CDR3 is made up of 15 amino acids. V was pared by 5 bases and J by 1 base, with 6 bases of the junction left unmatched. The CDR3 nucleotides read TGTGCCAGCAGCCGACAGGGGCTACGGAACACTGAAGCTTTCTTT. This sequence encodes CASSRQGLRNTEAFF.

The rearrangement uses TRBV19 and TRBJ2-1; D is uncertain. V lost 1 base and J lost 5, with 9 bases in between. Germline CDR1 reads LNHDA; CDR2 reads SQIVND (reference sequence). This CDR3 is built from 14 residues. The CDR3 sequence: CASSIGGRDNEQFF. CDR3 sequence (DNA): TGTGCCAGTAGTATAGGAGGCCGGGACAATGAGCAGTTCTTC.

This clone was recorded once. The chain combines TRBV4-1 with TRBJ2-5, with D unclear. This CDR3 region has 15 residues. Trimming removed 0 bases at V and 0 bases at J, with 8 bases between. Germline V gives CDR1 MGHRA, CDR2 YSYEKL. The CDR3 loop is CASSQDPEDQETQYF. CDR3 in DNA: TGCGCCAGCAGCCAAGATCCAGAAGACCAAGAGACCCAGTACTTC.

V and J are TRBV13 and TRBJ2-5; 13 positions agree with TRBD2. Germline V gives CDR1 PRHDT, CDR2 FYEKMQ (reference sequence). Trimming at V came to 5 bases and at J to 5 bases, leaving 2 bases not matched to a gene. This CDR3 is built from 14 residues. CDR3 in DNA: TGTGCCAGCAGCGGGACTAGCGGGGAGGAGACCCAGTACTTC. Its translation: CASSGTSGEETQYF.

The chain employs TRBV5-6 and TRBJ1-1; tentative D call: TRBD1 (5 bases). CDR3 size: 15 residues. Germline CDR1 is SGHDT and CDR2 is YYEEEE. V lost 3 bases, J lost 1 base, and 13 bases lay in between. The CDR3, as DNA: TGTGCCAGCAGCTATCCGGGACTTAGGAACACTGAAGCTTTCTTT. It yields the protein CASSYPGLRNTEAFF.

The chain recombines TRBV14 with TRBJ2-1, with D maybe TRBD2 (5 bases). Germline loops: CDR1 SGHDN, CDR2 FVKESK. This CDR3 is 16 amino acids long. V lost 6 bases, J lost 5 bases, and 20 bases lay in between. Here the CDR3 DNA reads TGTGCCAGCAGTTTCTCATTGGGGAGTGGCAACAATGAGCAGTTCTTC. Protein: CASSFSLGSGNNEQFF.

V usage is TRBV19 and J usage is TRBJ1-3, with no clear D. V was clipped by 3 bases and J by 4 bases, with 16 bases between them. The germline V gene encodes CDR1 LNHDA and CDR2 SQIVND (reference sequence). The length of the CDR3 is 16 residues. This CDR3 reads CASSIERVLAGNTIYF. CDR3 nucleotides: TGTGCCAGTAGTATCGAACGGGTATTAGCGGGAAACACCATATATTTT.

The CDR3 spells CASSLIFSGTGAANEKLFF. The CDR3 DNA reads TGCGCCAGCAGCTTAATTTTTTCCGGGACAGGGGCGGCTAATGAAAAACTGTTTTTT. The J gene is TRBJ1-4, the V gene TRBV5-1; 10 bases fit TRBD1. Germline V gene lookup returns CDR1 SGHRS and CDR2 YFSETQ. The CDR3 extends over 19 amino acids. With V trimmed by 2 bases and J by 3 bases, 13 bases remained unmatched.

As concerns this clone: This CDR3 is also generated by other DNA sequences in the sample. V and J are TRBV12-3 or TRBV12-4 and TRBJ2-5; weak D call: TRBD2 (6 bases). Trimming took 3 bases from V and 4 from J, leaving 9 bases between them. CDR3 size: 13 residues. CDR3 DNA sequence: TGTGCCAGCAGTTTTAGGGGAGGAGAGACCCAGTACTTC. This translates into CASSFRGGETQYF.